The present T cell receptor (beta chain) was sequenced within a study of T cells in Graves' hyperthyroidism and ophthalmopathy. Germline values: CDR1 SGDLS, CDR2 YYNGEE. V lost 3 bases and J lost 4; bases outside the gene matches: 13. The CDR3 is 16 amino acids. This clonotype was detected only a few times. There were TCR beta CDR3 regions amplified from RNA transcripts. A first-round RT-PCR of the TCR CDR3 used the HTBI primer set. TCRdb reprocessed the multiplex PCR reads via MiXCR and lists one record per CDR3 protein. The sample lists about 290,000 distinct CDR3 sequences, less than 20% occurring once.

The specimen was blood. This receptor was taken from a man between 50 and 59 years old with Graves' ophthalmopathy. J is TRBJ2-7 and V is TRBV9; 7 bases are a match to TRBD2. In DNA form, the CDR3 reads TGTGCCAGCAGCGGGACCTCGGCGGGAGCTACGTACGAGCAGTACTTC. This codes for CASSGTSAGATYEQYF.